The 23 T cell receptor beta chains reported below all come from one sample, sequenced in a study of cytomegalovirus exposure and HLA in healthy donors (dated by TCRdb to 2017 to 2019). Library preparation used the immunoSEQ multiplex PCR assay. The multiplex PCR relied on a mix of 60 forward primers for TCR Vbeta segments and 13 reverse primers for TCR Jbeta segments. TCRdb took over this immuneACCESS table, retaining in-frame rearrangements with V and J assigned. Such tables are incomplete; in checked studies, under half of the missing clones stem from an unresolved V gene, and the remainder is unexplained. The sample contains around 130,000 clones, approximately 80% of them found a single time. The top ten constitute roughly 3% of the sample. The sample consisted of PBMCs. These receptors came from a woman aged 18-35 years in good health and CMV-seropositive.

This rearrangement joins TRBV6-1 to TRBJ2-7; 7 positions match TRBD2. The CDR3 has 15 amino acids. Germline CDR1 is MNHNS and CDR2 is SASEGT. The ends lost 1 base at V and 4 bases at J; junction bases unmatched: 7. The CDR3: CASSEVVGGWYEQYF. Here the CDR3 DNA reads TGTGCCAGCAGTGAAGTGGTGGGAGGGTGGTACGAGCAGTACTTC.

The J gene is TRBJ2-1, the V gene TRBV5-4; no reliable D call. Germline assignment: CDR1 SGHNT and CDR2 YYREEE (reference sequence). CDR3 length: 13 amino acids. Between the trimmed V and J ends, which lost 0 bases and 6 bases, there was a span of 7 bases. The CDR3 region is CASSLVVSNEQFF. The CDR3 bases are TGTGCCAGCAGCTTGGTAGTAAGCAATGAGCAGTTCTTC.

This chain links TRBV5-5 with TRBJ1-6, with 8 positions matching TRBD1. V was clipped by 7 bases and J by 6 bases; unmatched bases: 0. Looked up from germline, CDR1 is SGHKS and CDR2 is YYEKEE (reference sequence). CDR3 length: 12 amino acids. The CDR3 DNA reads as TGTGCCAGCGGACAGGGTAATTCACCCCTCCACTTT. Translating gives CASGQGNSPLHF. Combining the CDR3 with reference TRBV5-5 and TRBJ1-6 gives the whole variable domain DAGVTQSPTHLIKTRGQQVTLRCSPISGHKSVSWYQQVLGQGPQFIFQYYEKEERGRGNFPDRFSARQFPNYSSELNVNALLLGDSALYLCASGQGNSPLHFGNGTRLTVT.

The CDR3 region has the DNA TGTGCCAGCAGCTTAGGTAGTAGTAGCGGAGATACGCAGTATTTT. Translating it yields CASSLGSSSGDTQYF. The chain employs TRBV11-2 and TRBJ2-3; tentatively, D is TRBD2 (6 bases). Germline-derived CDR1 and CDR2 are SGHAT and FQNNGV. V shed 1 base and J shed 5 bases, with 13 bases lying between them. This CDR3 spans 15 amino acids.

V gene TRBV2 combines with J gene TRBJ2-5; TRBD2 might be the D (5 bases). The ends were cut back, 6 bases at V and 5 bases at J, with 10 bases in the middle. The CDR3 contains 12 residues. CDR1 SNHLY and CDR2 FYNNEI come from the germline V gene. CDR3 bases: TGTGCCAGCAGGAGGGTCCTCGAGACCCAGTACTTC. Amino acids: CASRRVLETQYF.

This rearrangement joins TRBV11-2 to TRBJ2-2; D not resolved. This CDR3 contains 11 residues. V was cut by 4 bases and J by 6 bases, with 3 bases left in between. CDR1 and CDR2 (germline): SGHAT, FQNNGV. In DNA, the CDR3 is TGTGCCAGCAGCTCCGCCGGGGAGCTGTTTTTT. It encodes CASSSAGELFF. Supplemented by reference TRBV11-2 and TRBJ2-2, the full variable domain reads EAGVAQSPRYKIIEKRQSVAFWCNPISGHATLYWYQQILGQGPKLLIQFQNNGVVDDSQLPKDRFSAERLKGVDSTLKIQPAKLEDSAVYLCASSSAGELFFGEGSRLTVL.

This clone was seen once. The CDR3 DNA reads as TGTGCCAGCAGTGATAGCGGGGAAATCTACGAGCAGTACTTC. Translating gives CASSDSGEIYEQYF. The V gene is TRBV28, the J gene TRBJ2-7, with 8 positions matching TRBD2. The CDR3 covers 14 residues. Germline lookup yields CDR1 MDHEN and CDR2 SYDVKM. Unmatched junction bases numbered 6, after V lost 5 bases and J lost 3 bases. Together with reference TRBV28 and TRBJ2-7, the CDR3 gives the full variable domain: DVKVTQSSRYLVKRTGEKVFLECVQDMDHENMFWYRQDPGLGLRLIYFSYDVKMKEKGDIPEGYSVSREKKERFSLILESASTNQTSMYLCASSDSGEIYEQYFGPGTRLTVT.

The rearrangement links TRBV30 to TRBJ2-5, with D possibly TRBD2 on 5 matching bases. Germline V gene lookup returns CDR1 GTSNPN and CDR2 SVGIG (reference sequence). Trimming pared 0 bases from V and 2 bases from J, leaving 13 bases between. The CDR3 has 15 residues. The CDR3 is CAWSVRGWSQETQYF. For the CDR3, the DNA is TGTGCCTGGAGTGTACGCGGGTGGAGTCAAGAGACCCAGTACTTC.

This chain uses TRBV6-5 with TRBJ2-7, with 10 nucleotides matching TRBD2. The ends lost 5 bases at V and 3 bases at J; junction bases unmatched: 4. This CDR3 is built from 14 residues. Germline CDR1 MNHEY, CDR2 SVGAGI. The CDR3 DNA reads TGTGCCAGCAGTCCAAGCGGGGGGGGCTACGAGCAGTACTTC. It is translated as CASSPSGGGYEQYF.

The chain joins TRBV7-8 to TRBJ2-3, with a weak D call TRBD2 (6 bases). V lost 5 bases and J 5 bases, leaving 11 bases between the germline ends. The germline CDR1 and CDR2 sequences are SGHVS and FQNEAQ. This CDR3 spans 13 amino acids. The DNA of the CDR3 is TGTGCCAGCAGCGCGATGGGAGGAGATACGCAGTATTTT. Encoded protein: CASSAMGGDTQYF.

The chain links TRBV11-2 to TRBJ2-7, with 7 bases lining up with TRBD1. V lost 1 base to trimming and J lost 4 bases; unmatched junction nucleotides: 4. This CDR3 has 14 amino acids. Germline V gene data show CDR1 as SGHAT and CDR2 as FQNNGV. CDR3 in DNA: TGTGCCAGCAGCTTAGCGACAGGGACGTACGAGCAGTACTTC. Amino acids: CASSLATGTYEQYF.

The genes are TRBV2 and TRBJ2-5; maybe TRBD1 (5 bases). CDR1 is SNHLY, CDR2 FYNNEI, per germline. The CDR3 is made up of 14 amino acids. Deletions cut 7 bases from V and 1 base from J, with 13 bases between. The CDR3 sequence: CASKPGPIQETQYF. The CDR3 DNA reads TGTGCCAGCAAGCCAGGGCCCATCCAAGAGACCCAGTACTTC.

This chain links TRBV6-6 with TRBJ1-5, with 8 bases that match TRBD1. CDR1 is MNHNY, CDR2 SVGAGI, per germline (reference sequence). This CDR3 spans 16 amino acids. V lost 6 bases, J lost 3 bases, and 10 bases stayed unmatched. The CDR3 DNA reads TGTGCCAGCAGACAAGGACAGGGAGGTAACAATCAGCCCCAGCATTTT. Its protein product is CASRQGQGGNNQPQHF.

This chain uses TRBV9 with TRBJ1-1; D is unclear. The CDR3 contains 14 residues. V was shortened by 0 bases and J by 4 bases, with 10 bases between the two germline ends. Germline assignment: CDR1 SGDLS and CDR2 YYNGEE. The CDR3, as DNA: TGTGCCAGCAGCGTAGACGTACAGACCACTGAAGCTTTCTTT. Protein product: CASSVDVQTTEAFF.

The chain employs TRBV19 and TRBJ1-1; D gene unclear. CDR3 length: 13 amino acids. The germline CDR1 and CDR2 sequences are LNHDA and SQIVND (reference sequence). V dropped 3 bases and J dropped 2 bases, with 7 bases sitting between them. CDR3 sequence (DNA): TGTGCCAGTAGTATTATGACTAACACTGAAGCTTTCTTT. As protein: CASSIMTNTEAFF.

CDR3 nucleotides: TGTGCCAGCAGCCAATTCACACCAGACACTGAAGCTTTCTTT. It yields the protein CASSQFTPDTEAFF. This chain connects TRBV6-1 to TRBJ1-1; D is unclear. The CDR3 spans 14 residues. Germline values: CDR1 MNHNS, CDR2 SASEGT. Trimming cost V 6 bases and J 3 bases, with 14 bases left between them.

The chain carries TRBV6-5 and TRBJ1-2, with D possibly matching TRBD1 (5 bases). Germline CDR1 MNHEY, CDR2 SVGAGI. V was pared by 8 bases and J by 2 bases, with 15 bases between. The CDR3 extends over 14 amino acids. DNA of the CDR3: TGTGCCAGCTGGGGACTCAAATCAAACTATGGCTACACCTTC. As protein: CASWGLKSNYGYTF.

The chain has TRBV12-5 and TRBJ2-1; TRBD1 is a possible D gene (5 bases). Trimming took 2 bases from V and 4 from J, leaving 15 bases between them. CDR3 length: 16 amino acids. The germline V gene has CDR1 LGHNT and CDR2 FRNRAP. The CDR3 is CASGLQPRAIYNEQFF. The CDR3 DNA follows: TGTGCTAGTGGTTTGCAGCCCAGGGCCATTTACAATGAGCAGTTCTTC.

This clone is a singleton in its sample. This chain connects TRBV27 to TRBJ2-7; D possibly corresponds to TRBD1 (5 bases). Germline CDR1 MNHEY, CDR2 SMNVEV (reference sequence). V lost 0 bases and J lost 5, with 11 bases in between. The CDR3 totals 14 residues. CDR3 sequence reads: CASSLSWTMDEQYF. CDR3 in DNA: TGTGCCAGCAGTTTATCCTGGACAATGGACGAGCAGTACTTC.

J is TRBJ1-5 and V is TRBV2, with D perhaps TRBD1 (5 bases). The CDR3 covers 13 residues. V was shortened by 6 bases and J by 0 bases, with 6 bases between the two germline ends. Looked up from germline, CDR1 is SNHLY and CDR2 is FYNNEI. For the CDR3, the DNA is TGTGCCAGCAGGGACAATAGCAATCAGCCCCAGCATTTT. It encodes CASRDNSNQPQHF.

The chain links TRBV7-9 to TRBJ1-1, with D perhaps TRBD1 (5 bases). The V end lost 2 bases, the J end lost 3 bases, and 10 bases lay between the germline ends. Per germline, CDR1 SEHNR and CDR2 FQNEAQ (reference sequence). This CDR3 contains 14 residues. CDR3 residues: CASSLLGEDTEAFF. CDR3 nucleotide sequence: TGTGCCAGCAGCTTATTAGGGGAAGACACTGAAGCTTTCTTT.

The genes are TRBV6-6 and TRBJ2-3; TRBD2 aligns across 9 bases. Germline CDR1 MNHNY, CDR2 SVGAGI (reference sequence). There are 14 residues in the CDR3. The junction had 7 bases not matched to a gene; V was cut back by 8 bases and J by 4 bases. Here the CDR3 reads CASDDSGGPDTQYF. DNA of the CDR3: TGTGCCAGCGATGATAGCGGGGGTCCAGATACGCAGTATTTT.

The sample holds a few counts of this clone. The rearrangement links TRBV18 to TRBJ2-7; tentative D call: TRBD2 (6 bases). From germline, CDR1 is KGHSH and CDR2 LQKENI. CDR3 length: 15 amino acids. The V end lost 3 bases, the J end lost 3 bases, and 15 bases lay between the germline ends. The DNA of the CDR3 is TGTGCCAGCTCACCTGGGGGGTCGAATCTCTACGAGCAGTACTTC. It specifies CASSPGGSNLYEQYF.